This TCR beta chain was identified in a study of T-cell reconstitution after alpha-beta-depleted transplantation in children. As for this clonotype: Compared with germline, one end of the junction differs, possibly owing to a read error.

The TCRbeta library incorporated unique molecular identifiers. TCRdb processed the PCR reads anew with MiXCR; each CDR3 protein has one entry. The sample gives 280,000 or so distinct CDR3 sequences, 11% of which show up once; around 24% is in the top ten. The CDR3 is 14 amino acids. The V gene's germline CDR1 is SGHRS and CDR2 YFSETQ. The chain couples TRBV5-1 to TRBJ2-2; 9 bases align to TRBD2. The sample consisted of peripheral blood, taken 180 days after TCRalphabeta/CD19-depleted stem cell transplant. This clonotype was sampled from a male patient aged 2-15 years who had a stem cell transplant for chronic granulomatous disease, so the T cells may come from the graft donor. The chain's CDR3 is CASSLAGNIGELFF. The DNA of the CDR3 is TGCGCCAGCAGCCTAGCGGGGAACATCGGGGAGCTGTTTTTT.